The present T cell receptor (beta chain) was sequenced within a study of blood T cell repertoires in COVID-19. Background on the study: From T cells, B-cell-depleted T cells, or PBMCs came the material, which was cDNA or gDNA.

As handled by the study authors: Reference gene primer amplification yielded estimated nucleated cell counts. Assay used: immunoSEQ multiplex PCR; TCRdb lists only in-frame clones, some missing. V, J and clone size are those of that table, while D and trimming were read from the DNA. The profile shows 100,000 to 150,000 clones, more than 70% of them singletons. The sequence was collected from a human donor in a cohort sampled during active COVID-19. Sequenced material: peripheral blood.

CDR3 protein: CASRSGRGSSYEQYF. The CDR3 nucleotides read TGTGCCAGCCGTTCAGGTCGGGGGAGCTCCTACGAGCAGTACTTC. The gene calls are TRBV19 and TRBJ2-7; the D gene is possibly TRBD2 (6 bases). With 9 bases removed from V and 0 bases from J, the gap between germline ends came to 18 bases. From germline, CDR1 is LNHDA and CDR2 SQIVND (reference sequence). The CDR3 has 15 residues.